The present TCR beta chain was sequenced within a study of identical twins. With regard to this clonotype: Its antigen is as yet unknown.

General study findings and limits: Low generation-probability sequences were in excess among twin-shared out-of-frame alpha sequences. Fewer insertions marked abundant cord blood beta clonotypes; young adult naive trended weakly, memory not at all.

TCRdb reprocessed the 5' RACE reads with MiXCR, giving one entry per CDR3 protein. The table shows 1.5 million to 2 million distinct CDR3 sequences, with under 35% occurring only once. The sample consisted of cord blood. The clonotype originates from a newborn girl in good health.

The CDR3 here is CASSLRWDRLNYGYTF. CDR3 coding DNA: TGTGCCAGCAGTTTACGATGGGACAGACTTAACTATGGCTACACCTTC. J is TRBJ1-2 and V is TRBV12-3 or TRBV12-4; 7 nucleotides agree with TRBD1. V lost 2 bases to trimming and J lost 1 base; unmatched junction nucleotides: 7. The CDR3 totals 16 residues.